The rows below give T cell receptor beta chains drawn from one sample of a study of T cell responses to AZD1222 COVID-19 vaccine. Measured with immunoSEQ multiplex PCR; TCRdb has only the in-frame clones, and not every one. The sample carries approximately 70,000 clones, roughly 84% recorded once. Here the sequenced sample was peripheral blood, taken on day 0 of AZD1222 vaccination. Every receptor here comes from an adult in good health. The CDR3 runs from the conserved cysteine through the conserved F or W. D genes are given only for firm matches.

j_gene: TRBJ2-6
v_gene: TRBV19
d_gene: -
CDR3aa: CASRGRGVNVLTF
CDR3nt: TGTGCCAGTAGGGGCAGGGGAGTCAACGTCCTGACTTTC

j_gene: TRBJ2-1
v_gene: TRBV5-1
d_gene: -
CDR3aa: CASSLRPDLYNEQFF
CDR3nt: TGCGCCAGCAGCCTCAGGCCCGACCTCTACAATGAGCAGTTCTTC

j_gene: TRBJ2-1
v_gene: TRBV18
d_gene: TRBD1
CDR3aa: CASSPRLAGQGREQFF
CDR3nt: TGTGCCAGCTCACCACGCCTTGCAGGACAGGGAAGAGAGCAGTTCTTC

j_gene: TRBJ1-5
v_gene: TRBV3-1/TRBV3-2
d_gene: -
CDR3aa: CASSQGGINQPQHF
CDR3nt: TGTGCCAGCAGCCAAGGGGGGATCAATCAGCCCCAGCATTTT

j_gene: TRBJ2-3
v_gene: TRBV4-1
d_gene: TRBD2
CDR3aa: CASSQDVVAGHTDTQYF
CDR3nt: TGCGCCAGCAGCCAAGATGTGGTAGCGGGTCACACAGATACGCAGTATTTT

j_gene: TRBJ1-1
v_gene: TRBV6-2/TRBV6-3
d_gene: TRBD1
CDR3aa: CASSSTGGDGGTEAFF
CDR3nt: TGTGCCAGCAGTTCGACAGGGGGCGATGGGGGCACTGAAGCTTTCTTT

j_gene: TRBJ1-1
v_gene: TRBV7-8
d_gene: -
CDR3aa: CASSSRDGYMNTEAFF
CDR3nt: TGTGCCAGCAGCTCCCGGGACGGATACATGAACACTGAAGCTTTCTTT

j_gene: TRBJ2-7
v_gene: TRBV4-3
d_gene: -
CDR3aa: CASSHGGHSYEQYF
CDR3nt: TGCGCCAGCAGCCATGGGGGACACTCCTACGAGCAGTACTTC

j_gene: TRBJ2-1
v_gene: TRBV5-1
d_gene: TRBD1
CDR3aa: CASSPGQGDPQGERNEQFF
CDR3nt: TGCGCCAGCAGCCCGGGACAGGGCGACCCCCAAGGTGAGCGAAATGAGCAGTTCTTC

j_gene: TRBJ1-3
v_gene: TRBV13
d_gene: -
CDR3aa: CASSTRSSGNTIYF
CDR3nt: TGTGCCAGCAGCACCAGGAGTTCTGGAAACACCATATATTTT

j_gene: TRBJ2-3
v_gene: TRBV21-1
d_gene: -
CDR3aa: CASSKGPGGRTDTQYF
CDR3nt: TGTGCCAGCAGCAAAGGTCCGGGGGGCCGAACAGATACGCAGTATTTT

j_gene: TRBJ1-3
v_gene: TRBV18
d_gene: -
CDR3aa: CASSLSTETGNTIYF
CDR3nt: TGTGCCAGCTCACTCAGCACGGAGACTGGAAACACCATATATTTT

j_gene: TRBJ1-2
v_gene: TRBV19
d_gene: -
CDR3aa: CASSIGRPGLYGYTF
CDR3nt: TGTGCCAGTAGTATAGGAAGGCCGGGACTATATGGCTACACCTTC

j_gene: TRBJ1-5
v_gene: TRBV7-2
d_gene: TRBD1
CDR3aa: CASSARDRGYQPQHF
CDR3nt: TGTGCCAGCAGCGCCCGGGACAGGGGGTATCAGCCCCAGCATTTT

j_gene: TRBJ2-2
v_gene: TRBV6-6
d_gene: -
CDR3aa: CASSYGAGELFF
CDR3nt: TGTGCCAGCAGTTATGGGGCCGGGGAGCTGTTTTTT

j_gene: TRBJ1-1
v_gene: TRBV10-1
d_gene: -
CDR3aa: CASSPQGGGTEAFF
CDR3nt: TGCGCCAGCAGCCCCCAAGGAGGGGGAACTGAAGCTTTCTTT

j_gene: TRBJ1-4
v_gene: TRBV14
d_gene: -
CDR3aa: CASSQRAGTHNEKLFF
CDR3nt: TGTGCCAGCAGCCAACGCGCCGGGACACATAATGAAAAACTGTTTTTT

j_gene: TRBJ2-2
v_gene: TRBV9
d_gene: TRBD2
CDR3aa: CASSVGTSNTGELFF
CDR3nt: TGTGCCAGCAGCGTAGGGACTAGCAACACCGGGGAGCTGTTTTTT

j_gene: TRBJ1-2
v_gene: TRBV6-6
d_gene: TRBD1
CDR3aa: CASSPNTRQGRSYGYTF
CDR3nt: TGTGCCAGCAGTCCTAATACACGACAGGGGCGCAGCTATGGCTACACCTTC

j_gene: TRBJ2-7
v_gene: TRBV5-4
d_gene: -
CDR3aa: CAITQDRAYEQYF
CDR3nt: TGTGCCATCACCCAAGACAGAGCCTACGAGCAGTACTTC

j_gene: TRBJ2-1
v_gene: TRBV7-3
d_gene: TRBD2
CDR3aa: CASSLSGTSGVNEQFF
CDR3nt: TGTGCCAGCAGCTTAAGTGGGACTAGCGGGGTAAATGAGCAGTTCTTC

j_gene: TRBJ2-1
v_gene: TRBV18
d_gene: -
CDR3aa: CASSWAAKNEQFF
CDR3nt: TGTGCCAGCTCATGGGCGGCAAAAAATGAGCAGTTCTTC

j_gene: TRBJ2-7
v_gene: TRBV6-5
d_gene: -
CDR3aa: CASSYDRVSYEQYF
CDR3nt: TGTGCCAGCAGTTACGACCGGGTGTCCTACGAGCAGTACTTC